This TCR beta chain was identified in a study of shared clonotypes between healthy human individuals. Study-level findings and limits: Generally, estimated richness proved larger in naive subsets than it did in memory subsets. Naive CD4 clonotypes were shared across a handful of donors at 4.5% to 6%. What limited the represented genetic and exposure-history diversity was the small number of donors.

The assay was immunoSEQ multiplex PCR, and TCRdb's table has in-frame clones only and misses some. The data hold around 750,000 clones, with 74% observed a single time. This clone has a handful of counts. What it recognizes is unknown. Only Caucasian adults living in Nashville, Tennessee made up the donor group. Trimming stripped 2 bases from V and 5 bases from J, with 13 bases between. CDR1 is SGHRS, CDR2 YFSETQ, per germline. The CDR3 is 14 residues long. The sequenced material came from memory CD4+ T cells sorted from blood. Subset indicated: CD45RA-negative fraction. The rearrangement uses TRBV5-1 and TRBJ2-5; perhaps TRBD2 as D (6 bases). The TCR comes from a woman in her twenties or thirties in good health. This CDR3 reads CASSFSGDRETQYF. CDR3 DNA: TGCGCCAGCAGCTTCTCGGGAGATCGGGAGACCCAGTACTTC.